This note documents a single T cell receptor (beta chain) sequence. Its antigen specificity is not known. The sample holds no much larger clone one base away, and base qualities are not on file. Library preparation was by the immunoSEQ multiplex PCR assay. The source is immuneACCESS, and TCRdb retained only in-frame sequences with V and J called. Part of the clones is not carried over; for the studies checked, unresolved V genes explain less than half of this, and the remainder is unexplained. Within this sample are about 85,000 clones, with approximately 90% of them counted one time only. About 4% of the sample belongs to the ten largest clones. Including cysteine and phenylalanine, the CDR3 has 15 amino acids. Only the CDR3 part of the read is kept: 45 bases, read in frame from the first base. The sample comes from a study of control samples from healthy donors and cancer patients (dated by TCRdb to the early 2020s).

Here the chain combines TRBV21-1 and TRBJ1-4. TRBV21-1 is a pseudogene locus. The sample was blood. This sequence was found in a woman under 30 in good health. The sequence in DNA is TGTGCCCTAGGGAGGGGGTGCGGAACTAATGAAAAACTGTTTTTT. Translated, this is CALGRGCGTNEKLFF.